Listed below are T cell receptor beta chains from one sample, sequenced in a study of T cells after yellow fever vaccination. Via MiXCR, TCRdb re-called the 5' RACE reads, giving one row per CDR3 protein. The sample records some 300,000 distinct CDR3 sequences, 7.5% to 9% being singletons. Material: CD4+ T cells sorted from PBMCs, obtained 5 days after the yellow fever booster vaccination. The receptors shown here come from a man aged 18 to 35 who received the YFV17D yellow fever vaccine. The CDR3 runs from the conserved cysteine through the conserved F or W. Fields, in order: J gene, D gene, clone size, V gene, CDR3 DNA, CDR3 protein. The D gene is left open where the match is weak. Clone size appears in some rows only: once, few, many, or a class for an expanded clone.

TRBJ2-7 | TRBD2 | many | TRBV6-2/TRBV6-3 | TGTGCCAGCAGAGGCACTAGCGGGGCCTACGAGCAGTACTTC | CASRGTSGAYEQYF
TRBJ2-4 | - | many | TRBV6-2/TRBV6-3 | TGTGCCAGCAGCCACCCCCTCGGACGAGCCAAAAACATTCAGTACTTC | CASSHPLGRAKNIQYF
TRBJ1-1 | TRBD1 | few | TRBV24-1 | TGTGCCACCAGTGACACGACAGGGAGTGGCACTGAAGCTTTCTTT | CATSDTTGSGTEAFF
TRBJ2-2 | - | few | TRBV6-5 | TGTGCCAGCAGTTACTCGTCGGGTACCTGGGGCACCGGGGAGCTGTTTTTT | CASSYSSGTWGTGELFF
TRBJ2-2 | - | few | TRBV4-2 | TGTGCCAGCAGCCAAATCAGGGAGACCGGGGAGCTGTTTTTT | CASSQIRETGELFF
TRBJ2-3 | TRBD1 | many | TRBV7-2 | TGTGCCAGCAGCTCCCGTCAGGGGGATATGCAGTATTTT | CASSSRQGDMQYF
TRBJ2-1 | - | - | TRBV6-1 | TGTGCCAGCAGTGAACAGGGACCTACAATGAGCCTCCAGTTCTTC | CASSEQGPTMSLQFF
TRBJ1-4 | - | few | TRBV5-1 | TGCGCCAGCAGCTTGGAAGCAACTAATGAAAAACTGTTTTTT | CASSLEATNEKLFF
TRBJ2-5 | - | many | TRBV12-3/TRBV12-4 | TGTGCCAGCAGTTTCCTAGCGTTTGAGACCCAGTACTTC | CASSFLAFETQYF
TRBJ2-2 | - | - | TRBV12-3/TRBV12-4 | TGTGCCAGCAGTTGGGCAGCGGTCGGCACCGGGGAGCAGTTTTTT | CASSWAAVGTGEQFF
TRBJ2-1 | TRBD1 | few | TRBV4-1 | TGCGCCAGCAAAAAACTCCGGGACAGGGGGGGCGATGAGCAGTTCTTC | CASKKLRDRGGDEQFF
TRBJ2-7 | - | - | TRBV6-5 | TGTGCCAGTCAGGACGGGGCCTCCTACGAGCAGTACTTC | CASQDGASYEQYF
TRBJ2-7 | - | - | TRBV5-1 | TGCGCCAGCAGCTTACCAATTCCGGGGCACTTC | CASSLPIPGHF
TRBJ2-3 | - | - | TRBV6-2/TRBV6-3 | TGTGCCAGCCGTGAGGAAGGCACAGATACGCAGTATTTT | CASREEGTDTQYF
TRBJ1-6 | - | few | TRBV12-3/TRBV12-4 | TGTGCCAGCAGTTTAATTGCAGGGTCACCCCTCCACTTT | CASSLIAGSPLHF
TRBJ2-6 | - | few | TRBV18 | TGTGCCAGCTCACCTCAGGGGGGTCCCGGGGCCAACGTCCTGACTTTC | CASSPQGGPGANVLTF
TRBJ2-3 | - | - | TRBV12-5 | TGTGCTAGTGGTTTGGGACAGGCCCCGTATTTT | CASGLGQAPYF
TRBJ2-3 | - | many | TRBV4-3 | TGCGCCAGCAGCCAATACCCGGGGACCGCCGCAGATACGCAGTATTTT | CASSQYPGTAADTQYF
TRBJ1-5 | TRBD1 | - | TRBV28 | TGTGCCAGCAGTCTCGAAGGTCGTTGGGGACAGCCACTAAATCAGCCCCAGCATTTT | CASSLEGRWGQPLNQPQHF
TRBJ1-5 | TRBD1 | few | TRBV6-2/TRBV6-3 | TGTGCCACCGGACAGGACAATCAGCCCCAGCATTTT | CATGQDNQPQHF
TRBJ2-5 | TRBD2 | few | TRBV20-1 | TGCACCGTACCTCGGGGGGGCGGGAGAGAGACCCAGTACTTC | CTVPRGGGRETQYF
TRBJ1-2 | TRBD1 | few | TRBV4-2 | TGTGCCAGCAGCCAAGAGGGGACAGCCCTTAACTATGGCTACACCTTC | CASSQEGTALNYGYTF
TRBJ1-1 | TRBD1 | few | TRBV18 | TGTGCCAGCTCACCCCCTGACAGGGGGCAAACTGAAGCTTTCTTT | CASSPPDRGQTEAFF
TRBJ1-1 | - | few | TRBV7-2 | TGTGCCAGCAGCTTAGTAGGGGCAGGCGATCTTCAGGAAGCTTTCTTT | CASSLVGAGDLQEAFF
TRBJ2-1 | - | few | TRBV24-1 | TGTGCCACCAGTGATTTGGTCGGGTTCAATGAGCAGTTCTTC | CATSDLVGFNEQFF
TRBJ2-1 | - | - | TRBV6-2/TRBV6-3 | TGTGCCAGCAGTTACAGGGAAAACAATGAGCAGTTCTTC | CASSYRENNEQFF
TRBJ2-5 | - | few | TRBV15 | TGTGCCACCAGCCGCGATCGCCAAGAGACCCAGTACTTC | CATSRDRQETQYF
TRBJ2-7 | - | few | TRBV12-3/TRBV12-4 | TGTGCCAGCAGTTTCTGGGGAGACTACGAGCAGTACTTC | CASSFWGDYEQYF
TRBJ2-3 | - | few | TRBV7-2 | TGTGCCAGCAGCTTAGTAATAGGGGGGACAGATACGCAGTATTTT | CASSLVIGGTDTQYF
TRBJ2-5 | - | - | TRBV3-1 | TGTGCCAGCAGCCAAGATCTGGTAGCCGGAGAGACCCAGTACTTC | CASSQDLVAGETQYF
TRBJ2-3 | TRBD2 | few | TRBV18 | TGTGCCAGCTCAACTACTAGCGGGGGACCCGTGGGAGATACGCAGTATTTT | CASSTTSGGPVGDTQYF
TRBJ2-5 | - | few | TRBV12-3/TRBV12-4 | TGTGCCAGCACTAAATCCTCGGGGGCCACCAAAGAGACCCAGTACTTC | CASTKSSGATKETQYF
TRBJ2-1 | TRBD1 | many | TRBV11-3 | TGTGCCAGCAGCTTAGAGGGCAGGGGGCTCGAGTCCTACAATGAGCAGTTCTTC | CASSLEGRGLESYNEQFF